Following are 29 T cell receptor beta chains from one sample sequenced in a study of T cells in Graves' hyperthyroidism and ophthalmopathy. TCR beta CDR3 region amplification was performed from RNA transcripts. HTBI primers were employed in a first-round RT-PCR of the TCR CDR3. One entry per CDR3 protein results from TCRdb running MiXCR on the multiplex PCR reads. The table shows about half a million distinct CDR3 sequences, with about 16% occurring only once. The specimen was blood. These receptors originate from a woman aged 25 to 39 with Graves' ophthalmopathy.

In regard to this clonotype: A much larger clone lies one base from this, so it may be a read error. This chain uses TRBV4-2 with TRBJ2-1, with D tentatively TRBD2 (5 bases). The length of the CDR3 is 16 residues. In germline, CDR1 is LGHNA, CDR2 YNFKEQ. In DNA, the CDR3 is TGTGCCAGCAGCCGGGGTACAAGCGGTCTCTACAATGGGCAGTTCTTC. Residues: CASSRGTSGLYNGQFF.

This clonotype was counted a few times. The junction differs from germline at one of its ends, possibly a read error. The J gene is TRBJ2-5, the V gene TRBV7-7; no reliable D call. The CDR3 extends over 13 amino acids. CDR1 and CDR2 (germline): SSHAT, FNYEAQ (reference sequence). CDR3 residues: CASSLSPGETQYF. CDR3 coding DNA: TGTGCTAGCAGCTTATCGCCGGGAGAGACCCAGTACTTC.

This clonotype occurred a few times. The rearrangement uses TRBV2 and TRBJ1-6; no reliable D call. Germline V gives CDR1 SNHLY, CDR2 FYNNEI. The CDR3 totals 12 residues. V shed 8 bases and J shed 8 bases, with 10 bases lying between them. The CDR3 coding sequence is TGTGCCAGCCTCGAGGCCGATTCACCCCTCCACTTT. It encodes CASLEADSPLHF.

This chain links TRBV12-5 with TRBJ2-3; 13 bases are shared with TRBD2. The trim removed 0 bases at V and 4 bases at J, leaving 22 bases unmatched. Germline lookup yields CDR1 LGHNT and CDR2 FRNRAP. This CDR3 region has 23 residues. The chain's CDR3 is CASGLVTGPGLAGTQLGADTQYF. The CDR3 nucleotides are TGTGCTAGTGGTTTGGTAACGGGGCCGGGACTAGCGGGAACCCAATTGGGGGCAGATACGCAGTATTTT.

The V call is TRBV4-2, the J call TRBJ1-4, with D perhaps TRBD1 (5 bases). The germline V gene encodes CDR1 LGHNA and CDR2 YNFKEQ. Trimming cost V 0 bases and J 8 bases, with 7 bases left between them. The CDR3 extends over 13 amino acids. CDR3 residues: CASSQDRTEKLFF. CDR3 coding DNA: TGTGCCAGCAGCCAAGACCGGACAGAAAAACTGTTTTTT.

This clonotype was seen repeatedly, ten times or more. This chain connects TRBV6-1 to TRBJ2-1; D unresolved. Germline-derived CDR1 and CDR2 are MNHNS and SASEGT. The length of the CDR3 is 15 residues. V was clipped by 3 bases and J by 5 bases, with 14 bases between them. CDR3 DNA sequence: TGTGCCAGCAGTGAGTGGTTAGCTACCGACAATGAGCAGTTCTTC. This gives the protein CASSEWLATDNEQFF.

This clonotype was detected many times. The CDR3: CAWRKGPFNEQFF. The CDR3 DNA sequence: TGTGCCTGGAGAAAAGGGCCCTTCAATGAGCAGTTCTTC. The V and J genes are TRBV30 and TRBJ2-1; the D is unclear. V was trimmed by 3 bases and J by 6 bases, leaving 12 bases between them. The CDR3 runs 13 residues. The germline gives CDR1 GTSNPN, CDR2 SVGIG (reference sequence).

This clonotype was observed many times. V gene TRBV4-3 combines with J gene TRBJ2-5; D is ambiguous. The CDR3 is 13 residues long. V was shortened by 4 bases and J by 3 bases, with 9 bases between the two germline ends. Germline V lookup: CDR1 LGHNA, CDR2 YSLEER. The chain's CDR3 is CASSRRLEETQYF. DNA of the CDR3: TGCGCCAGCAGCCGCCGACTTGAAGAGACCCAGTACTTC.

The sample holds a few counts of this clonotype. The rearrangement uses TRBV10-2 and TRBJ2-1; 10 nucleotides line up with TRBD2. The trim removed 4 bases at V and 2 bases at J, leaving 2 bases unmatched. Germline CDR1 WSHSY, CDR2 SAAADI. This CDR3 region has 15 residues. The CDR3 region has the DNA TGCGCCAGCAGTGCTAGCGGGGGTGCCTACAATGAGCAGTTCTTC. It translates to CASSASGGAYNEQFF.

This clonotype was counted many times. The chain carries TRBV11-2 and TRBJ2-3, with D perhaps TRBD2 (6 bases). Trimming stripped 6 bases from V and 0 bases from J, with 13 bases between. CDR3 size: 15 residues. Germline CDR1 reads SGHAT; CDR2 reads FQNNGV. The CDR3 spells CASRLGLLSTDTQYF. DNA of the CDR3: TGTGCCAGCAGGCTGGGACTCCTAAGCACAGATACGCAGTATTTT. The full variable domain, its missing parts supplied by reference TRBV11-2 and TRBJ2-3, is EAGVAQSPRYKIIEKRQSVAFWCNPISGHATLYWYQQILGQGPKLLIQFQNNGVVDDSQLPKDRFSAERLKGVDSTLKIQPAKLEDSAVYLCASRLGLLSTDTQYFGPGTRLTVL.

This clonotype was observed many times. The chain employs TRBV4-3 and TRBJ2-7; no firm D call. The CDR3 runs 15 residues. Germline assignment: CDR1 LGHNA and CDR2 YSLEER. V was clipped by 0 bases and J by 3 bases, with 12 bases between them. CDR3 bases: TGCGCCAGCAGCCAAGAGGGCGTACCCGACTACGAGCAGTACTTC. Its protein product is CASSQEGVPDYEQYF.

Only a few counts were recorded for this clonotype. The chain links TRBV20-1 to TRBJ2-1; 12 bases align to TRBD2. V shed 3 bases and J 8 bases; nucleotides not matched to a gene: 8. The germline CDR1 and CDR2 sequences are DFQATT and SNEGSKA (reference sequence). There are 15 residues in the CDR3. The CDR3 DNA follows: TGCAGTGCTAGTTCTAGCGGGAGGGCCGATGATGAGCAGTTCTTC. Translating gives CSASSSGRADDEQFF.

The chain has TRBV19 and TRBJ2-7, with 8 nucleotides matching TRBD2. Germline V lookup: CDR1 LNHDA, CDR2 SQIVND (reference sequence). The V and J ends lost 5 bases and 2 bases, in that order; junction bases with no gene match: 8. The CDR3 loop spans 15 amino acids. The chain's CDR3 is CASSARAGAPYEQYF. CDR3 bases: TGTGCCAGTAGTGCCCGAGCGGGGGCTCCCTACGAGCAGTACTTC.

This clonotype was recorded many times. The chain has TRBV20-1 and TRBJ1-5; unclear D gene. The CDR3 has 11 residues. V was clipped by 3 bases and J by 2 bases, with 2 bases between them. CDR1 is DFQATT, CDR2 SNEGSKA, per germline (reference sequence). CDR3 region: CSARGNQPQHF. The CDR3 region has the DNA TGCAGTGCTAGGGGCAATCAGCCCCAGCATTTT.

This clonotype has a count of ten or more. The chain combines TRBV10-1 with TRBJ2-7, with 7 bases that match TRBD1. V lost 5 bases, J lost 3 bases, and 13 bases stayed unmatched. The CDR3 totals 16 residues. Germline lookup yields CDR1 WNHNN and CDR2 SYGVQD (reference sequence). DNA of the CDR3: TGCGCCAGCAGTCCTCAACAGGGGTTCCATCGCTACGAGCAGTACTTC. Its translation: CASSPQQGFHRYEQYF.

Ten or more counts support this clonotype. V gene TRBV2 combines with J gene TRBJ2-1; 9 bases map to TRBD2. Germline loops: CDR1 SNHLY, CDR2 FYNNEI. The CDR3 consists of 15 residues. The V segment lost 6 bases and the J segment 0 bases; nucleotides outside the gene matches: 3. CDR3: CASSLAGLSYNEQFF. CDR3 sequence (DNA): TGTGCCAGCAGCCTAGCGGGACTCTCCTACAATGAGCAGTTCTTC.

This clonotype occurred many times. J is TRBJ2-3 and V is TRBV7-9, with D uncertain. Between the trimmed V and J ends, which lost 3 bases and 2 bases, there was a span of 18 bases. Germline-derived CDR1 and CDR2 are SEHNR and FQNEAQ (reference sequence). The CDR3 extends over 17 amino acids. CDR3 DNA: TGTGCCAGCAGCTTTCCCCTCCCTGCGGTCGTCACAGATACGCAGTATTTT. It specifies CASSFPLPAVVTDTQYF.

This clonotype was seen a handful of times. The chain has TRBV4-3 and TRBJ1-3; D is unresolved. Trimming cost V 2 bases and J 4 bases, with 12 bases left between them. Germline V gene lookup returns CDR1 LGHNA and CDR2 YSLEER. The CDR3 sequence is 15 residues long. CDR3 nucleotide sequence: TGCGCCAGCAGCCAACCGACAACTTCGGGAAACACCATATATTTT. It yields the protein CASSQPTTSGNTIYF.

The genes are TRBV6-1 and TRBJ1-3, with D possibly matching TRBD1 (6 bases). With 4 bases removed from V and 4 bases from J, the gap between germline ends came to 11 bases. The length of the CDR3 is 14 residues. Per germline, CDR1 MNHNS and CDR2 SASEGT. The chain's CDR3 is CASSVTGPGNTIYF. The CDR3 DNA follows: TGTGCCAGCAGTGTGACAGGCCCGGGAAACACCATATATTTT.

This clonotype was counted a few times. The CDR3, as DNA: TGTGCCAGCAGTTTATCGGTGGGCAGCGACGTAGGGGAGCTGTTTTTT. This gives the protein CASSLSVGSDVGELFF. The V and J genes are TRBV27 and TRBJ2-2; D remains unclear. Germline V gives CDR1 MNHEY, CDR2 SMNVEV (reference sequence). This CDR3 has 16 amino acids. V dropped 0 bases and J dropped 8 bases, with 16 bases sitting between them.

This clonotype has ten or more counts. The chain recombines TRBV6-1 with TRBJ1-1; D possibly corresponds to TRBD1 (5 bases). CDR1 is MNHNS, CDR2 SASEGT, per germline. This CDR3 contains 16 residues. Trimming removed 8 bases at V and 4 bases at J, with 23 bases between. The CDR3 loop is CASGETAGLPSTEAFF. The CDR3, as DNA: TGTGCCAGCGGGGAGACGGCAGGGCTTCCGAGCACTGAAGCTTTCTTT.

This clonotype was recorded many times. The J gene is TRBJ2-7, the V gene TRBV7-9, with D unclear. Germline CDR1 reads SEHNR; CDR2 reads FQNEAQ (reference sequence). The CDR3 contains 11 residues. V was clipped by 5 bases and J by 3 bases, with 5 bases between them. CDR3 protein: CASSTYYEQYF. CDR3 DNA sequence: TGTGCCAGCAGCACATACTACGAGCAGTACTTC.

This clonotype was recorded many times. CDR3 bases: TGCGCCAGCAGCTTGGTAGCGGACAATGAGCAGTTCTTC. It codes for CASSLVADNEQFF. V usage is TRBV5-1 and J usage is TRBJ2-1; tentatively, D is TRBD2 (6 bases). This CDR3 contains 13 residues. Germline assignment: CDR1 SGHRS and CDR2 YFSETQ. V gave up 0 bases and J gave up 5 bases, with 6 bases separating them.

This clonotype was picked up many times. The genes are TRBV5-1 and TRBJ2-3; 10 bases align to TRBD2. This CDR3 comprises 18 residues. The V gene end was trimmed by 4 bases and the J gene end by 0 bases; junction bases not matched to a gene: 11. Germline assignment: CDR1 SGHRS and CDR2 YFSETQ. CDR3 sequence: CASSTGLAHSISTDTQYF. DNA for the CDR3: TGCGCCAGCAGCACGGGACTAGCGCACTCTATTAGCACAGATACGCAGTATTTT. Using reference TRBV5-1 and TRBJ2-3 for the parts outside the CDR3, the full variable domain is KAGVTQTPRYLIKTRGQQVTLSCSPISGHRSVSWYQQTPGQGLQFLFEYFSETQRNKGNFPGRFSGRQFSNSRSEMNVSTLELGDSALYLCASSTGLAHSISTDTQYFGPGTRLTVL.

The chain carries TRBV28 and TRBJ2-7; the D call may be TRBD1 or TRBD2 (5 bases each). Germline V gene sequence: CDR1 MDHEN, CDR2 SYDVKM. This CDR3 region has 14 residues. The V gene lost 7 bases and the J gene lost 2 bases, with 15 bases spanning the gap. Written as DNA, the CDR3 is TGTGCCAGCATTCCTGGGACGGTTGCCTACGAGCAGTACTTC. This encodes CASIPGTVAYEQYF.

This clonotype was seen ten or more times. J is TRBJ1-5 and V is TRBV30; D uncertain. CDR3 length: 16 amino acids. Germline V gives CDR1 GTSNPN, CDR2 SVGIG (reference sequence). With 0 bases removed from V and 6 bases from J, the gap between germline ends came to 18 bases. The CDR3 spells CAWSVNALRMGQPQHF. The DNA for the CDR3 is TGTGCCTGGAGTGTAAATGCTCTGAGGATGGGTCAGCCCCAGCATTTT.

The chain employs TRBV7-3 and TRBJ2-3, with 10 bases lining up with TRBD2. Germline V lookup: CDR1 SGHTA, CDR2 FQGTGA. Germline trimming cut 5 bases from V and 2 bases from J; bases unmatched to any gene: 7. CDR3 length equals 16 residues. The CDR3 sequence is CASSPLLAGVTDTQYF. CDR3 DNA: TGTGCCAGCAGCCCCCTCCTAGCGGGAGTCACAGATACGCAGTATTTT.

This clonotype has at least ten counts. The chain is built from TRBV28 and TRBJ2-1, with 11 nucleotides matching TRBD2. Germline V lookup: CDR1 MDHEN, CDR2 SYDVKM. Unmatched junction bases numbered 12, after V lost 6 bases and J lost 5 bases. The CDR3 consists of 17 residues. In DNA, the CDR3 is TGTGCCAGCAGCACCTCCCTGACTAGCGGGACGCACAATGAGCAGTTCTTC. Encoded protein: CASSTSLTSGTHNEQFF.

This clonotype has ten or more counts. The CDR3 is CASSLFSPLHF. The CDR3 nucleotides are TGTGCCAGCAGCTTGTTTTCACCCCTCCACTTT. The chain couples TRBV5-5 to TRBJ1-6; D gene uncertain. CDR3 length equals 11 residues. CDR1 SGHKS and CDR2 YYEKEE come from the germline V gene (reference sequence). V lost 1 base to trimming and J lost 9 bases, with 2 bases between them.